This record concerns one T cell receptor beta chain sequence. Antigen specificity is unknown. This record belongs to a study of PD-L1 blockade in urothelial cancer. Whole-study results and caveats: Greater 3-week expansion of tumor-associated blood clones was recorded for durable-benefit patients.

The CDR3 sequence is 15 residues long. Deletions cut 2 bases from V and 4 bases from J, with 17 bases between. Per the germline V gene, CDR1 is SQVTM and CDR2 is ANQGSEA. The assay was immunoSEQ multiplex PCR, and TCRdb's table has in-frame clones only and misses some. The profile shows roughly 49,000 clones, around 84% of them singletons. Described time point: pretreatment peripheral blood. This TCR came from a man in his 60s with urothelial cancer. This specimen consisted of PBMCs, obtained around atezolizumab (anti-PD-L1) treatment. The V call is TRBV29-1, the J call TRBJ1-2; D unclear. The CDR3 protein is CSVERGSGWGYGYTF. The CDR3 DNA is TGCAGCGTTGAAAGAGGGTCGGGCTGGGGCTATGGCTACACCTTC.